The entry below gives a single TCR beta chain sequence along with its context. This clone's antigen is unknown. No per-base quality is available; no much larger clone lies one base away. Based on the germline V gene (reference sequence), the CDR1 and CDR2 sequences are SGHNT and YYREEE. A distance of 3 bases separates the germline ends of V and J, which lose 0 bases and 6 bases respectively. Spanning cysteine to phenylalanine, the CDR3 consists of 12 amino acids. This entry keeps only the CDR3 DNA: 36 bases, framed from base 1. TCRbeta CDR3 regions were amplified from genomic DNA by means of the immunoSEQ Assay, a bias-controlled multiplex PCR. The original pipeline was this. The number of nucleated cells in each sample was estimated from the amplification of reference gene primers within the assay. To quantify the absolute abundance of each unique TCRbeta CDR3 rearrangement, sequence reads were collapsed and filtered. For each sample, productive Simpson clonality was calculated by taking the square root of Simpson's diversity index across productive rearrangements. The source is immuneACCESS, and TCRdb retained only in-frame sequences with V and J called. Part of the clones is not carried over; for the studies checked, unresolved V genes explain less than half of this, and the remainder is unexplained. The D gene and trimming were derived from the DNA, and the V and J assignments and clone size from that table. This sample gives hundreds of thousands of clones in total; 65% to 90% of them show up just once. The leading ten clones occupy about 9.1% of the sample.

The data derive from a study of blood T cell repertoires in COVID-19 (dated by TCRdb to 2020 to 2021). About the investigation overall: The collaborator samples originated in the United States, Italy and Spain and spanned the acute and convalescent phases of COVID-19. HLA class I and class II types, where available, came from metadata supplied by the sample provider rather than from assay-based typing. The repertoires were released in a freely available public database intended as a resource for research on the immune response to SARS-CoV-2. The sample metadata nearly always contained a de-identified subject ID, COVID-19 status, age in years and sex. Subjects who had been exposed to COVID-19, were actively infected with it, or had recovered from it provided the deeply sampled blood TCRbeta repertoires that made up the dataset. The samples were drawn from the first 160 participants of the ongoing ImmuneRACE study and from under 1,500 subjects provided by 6 global collaborators. The material from the prospective study consisted of cDNA or gDNA derived from T cells, B-cell-depleted T cells, or PBMCs. Overall study results and their limits: How much clinical and demographic metadata was included differed by source and by participant, and the metadata was provided uncurated.

Enrolling through a virtual design, the prospective study's participants ranged in age from roughly 18 to 100 years and lived across about two dozen United States geographic areas. Cohort assignment in the prospective study relied on participant-reported clinical history from a screening survey and a study questionnaire. In the prospective study, mobile phlebotomists collected whole blood, serum and a nasopharyngeal or oropharyngeal swab from each participant. Additional blood draws and questionnaires over an approximately two-month period could optionally be provided by prospective study participants. Blood samples from the prospective study were shipped frozen or at room temperature prior to DNA extraction.

The chain is encoded by TRBV5-4 joined to TRBJ2-2, with no confident D gene call. The sample was PBMCs or T cells enriched from blood (not recorded which). This clonotype was obtained from a woman between 50 and 59 years old with acute COVID-19. DNA sequence: TGTGCCAGCAGCTTGGACTCCGGGGAGCTGTTTTTT. The resulting protein is CASSLDSGELFF.